Presented here are 29 T cell receptor beta chains from one specimen sequenced in a study of cytomegalovirus exposure and HLA in healthy donors. PCR employed 60 Vbeta and 13 Jbeta primers. Data came from immunoSEQ multiplex PCR; TCRdb stores just in-frame clones and leaves some out. The sample comprises around 200,000 clones, about four fifths of which are singletons, and about 4.6% rests with the top ten. Sequencing was carried out using PBMCs. Receptor source: a man aged 25-40 years in good health and CMV-seropositive.

This clone came up a few times. The gene calls are TRBV7-2 and TRBJ2-2, with 8 nucleotides matching TRBD1. The CDR3 has 16 residues. Trimming cost V 1 base and J 6 bases; bases outside gene matches: 7. Germline V gives CDR1 SGHTA, CDR2 FQGNSA. The CDR3 sequence: CASSLGVGRGPGELFF. CDR3 in DNA: TGTGCCAGCAGCTTAGGGGTGGGCAGGGGGCCCGGGGAGCTGTTTTTT.

The CDR3 nucleotides read TGTGCCAGCAGCCTCCGGAGTATCTACAATGAGCAGTTCTTC. Protein product: CASSLRSIYNEQFF. This chain uses TRBV7-8 with TRBJ2-1; D remains ambiguous. This CDR3 spans 14 amino acids. The V end lost 5 bases, the J end lost 3 bases, and 11 bases lay between the germline ends. Germline CDR1 is SGHVS and CDR2 is FQNEAQ.

The rearrangement joins TRBV29-1 to TRBJ2-7; TRBD2 might be the D (7 bases). CDR1 and CDR2 (germline): SQVTM, ANQGSEA. CDR3 length: 11 amino acids. The CDR3 is CSVTRGGEQYF. CDR3 coding DNA: TGCAGTGTCACAAGGGGGGGTGAGCAGTACTTC.

V gene TRBV9 combines with J gene TRBJ1-1; TRBD1 matches 8 bases. CDR1 and CDR2 from the germline V gene are SGDLS and YYNGEE. The CDR3 has 13 amino acids. V dropped 3 bases and J dropped 4; count of bases not matched to a gene: 2. For the CDR3, the DNA is TGTGCCAGCAGCGGGACAGGGACCACTGAAGCTTTCTTT. This sequence encodes CASSGTGTTEAFF.

Concerning this clone: No conserved phenylalanine or tryptophan ends this CDR3, so it is likely a read error. The chain uses TRBV6-5 and TRBJ2-7, with D possibly being TRBD1 (6 bases). Germline CDR1 MNHEY, CDR2 SVGAGI. The CDR3 covers 15 residues. Trimming removed 0 bases at V and 2 bases at J, with 11 bases between. In DNA, the CDR3 is TGTGCCAGCAGTTACTCGGACAGTAAACCCTACGAGCAGTACCTC. As protein: CASSYSDSKPYEQYL.

The rearrangement uses TRBV28 and TRBJ1-1; D remains unclear. The CDR3 sequence is 13 residues long. Trimming took 10 bases from V and 0 from J, leaving 12 bases between them. Per germline, CDR1 MDHEN and CDR2 SYDVKM. The CDR3 region is CATRWAMNTEAFF. The CDR3 nucleotides are TGTGCCACCAGATGGGCAATGAACACTGAAGCTTTCTTT. Filled out from reference TRBV28 and TRBJ1-1, the complete variable domain reads DVKVTQSSRYLVKRTGEKVFLECVQDMDHENMFWYRQDPGLGLRLIYFSYDVKMKEKGDIPEGYSVSREKKERFSLILESASTNQTSMYLCATRWAMNTEAFFGQGTRLTVV.

The V call is TRBV6-6, the J call TRBJ2-5; the D is unclear. The CDR3 has 11 residues. The germline V and J ends were trimmed by 2 bases and 7 bases, with 5 bases remaining between them. Per the germline V gene, CDR1 is MNHNY and CDR2 is SVGAGI (reference sequence). Written as DNA, the CDR3 is TGTGCCAGCAGTTACCCAGGGACCCAGTACTTC. This encodes CASSYPGTQYF.

The gene calls are TRBV29-1 and TRBJ2-1; 11 bases align to TRBD1. Germline values: CDR1 SQVTM, CDR2 ANQGSEA. The CDR3 extends over 15 amino acids. Trimming cost V 1 base and J 2 bases; bases outside gene matches: 1. In DNA, the CDR3 is TGCAGCGTTGAAGGGACAGGGGGCCCCTACAATGAGCAGTTCTTC. Translated: CSVEGTGGPYNEQFF.

J is TRBJ2-5 and V is TRBV7-3; 9 bases agree with TRBD2. V shed 5 bases and J 5 bases; nucleotides not matched to a gene: 9. CDR1 SGHTA and CDR2 FQGTGA come from the germline V gene. This CDR3 spans 15 amino acids. CDR3 protein: CASSAGTSFRETQYF. In DNA form, the CDR3 reads TGTGCCAGCAGCGCCGGGACTAGCTTCAGGGAGACCCAGTACTTC.

The CDR3: CASSLQGAGITTDTQYF. Written as DNA, the CDR3 is TGTGCCAGCAGTCTCCAAGGGGCAGGGATCACCACAGATACGCAGTATTTT. This sequence joins TRBV11-2 and TRBJ2-3; D is possibly TRBD1 (5 bases). Per the germline V gene, CDR1 is SGHAT and CDR2 is FQNNGV. With 6 bases removed from V and 2 bases from J, the gap between germline ends came to 21 bases. There are 17 residues in the CDR3.

The rearrangement joins TRBV29-1 to TRBJ1-1; 10 bases align to TRBD1. This CDR3 has 13 residues. Germline V lookup: CDR1 SQVTM, CDR2 ANQGSEA. V lost 7 bases to trimming and J lost 7 bases; unmatched junction nucleotides: 9. CDR3 sequence (DNA): TGCAGCGGCCGGACAGGGGGTTGGGATGAAGCTTTCTTT. Residues: CSGRTGGWDEAFF.

The chain couples TRBV6-5 to TRBJ1-2, with 10 positions matching TRBD1. The V segment lost 3 bases and the J segment 7 bases; nucleotides outside the gene matches: 8. Looked up from germline, CDR1 is MNHEY and CDR2 is SVGAGI. CDR3 length: 15 residues. CDR3 amino acids: CASSYTGTGVFGYTF. The CDR3, as DNA: TGTGCCAGCAGTTATACCGGGACAGGGGTTTTTGGCTACACCTTC.

The CDR3 region has the DNA TGTGCCAGCAGCTTAATGAGCAGGGGAAGCACCGGGGAGCTGTTTTTT. This sequence encodes CASSLMSRGSTGELFF. The chain employs TRBV7-3 and TRBJ2-2, with a tentative D call TRBD1 (6 bases). Germline V CDR1 and CDR2: SGHTA, FQGTGA. V lost 1 base and J 4 bases, leaving 13 bases between the germline ends. The CDR3 consists of 16 residues.

The chain couples TRBV7-9 to TRBJ2-7; 7 bases fit TRBD2. Germline V lookup: CDR1 SEHNR, CDR2 FQNEAQ (reference sequence). The CDR3 length is 17 residues. J gave up 0 bases and V 0 bases, and 8 bases lay outside the gene matches. The CDR3 loop is CASSLAWRRGSSYEQYF. CDR3 nucleotide sequence: TGTGCCAGCAGCTTAGCGTGGAGACGCGGGAGCTCCTACGAGCAGTACTTC.

The rearrangement links TRBV19 to TRBJ2-5, with 7 bases identical to TRBD1. V gave up 6 bases and J gave up 6 bases; unmatched junction bases: 10. Germline values: CDR1 LNHDA, CDR2 SQIVND (reference sequence). CDR3 length: 14 residues. For the CDR3, the DNA is TGTGCCAGTAGCCGACCGACAGGGCACAAGACCCAGTACTTC. Translating it yields CASSRPTGHKTQYF. The entire variable domain, with the rest obtained from reference TRBV19 and TRBJ2-5, is as follows: DGGITQSPKYLFRKEGQNVTLSCEQNLNHDAMYWYRQDPGQGLRLIYYSQIVNDFQKGDIAEGYSVSREKKESFPLTVTSAQKNPTAFYLCASSRPTGHKTQYFGPGTRLLVL.

The V and J genes are TRBV21-1 and TRBJ1-5; no check of the table's D call, TRBD1, against the DNA was made. TRBV21-1 is noted as a pseudogene. The CDR3 runs to 18 residues. Here the CDR3 DNA reads TGTGCCAGCAGCACTCAGTGCAGGGGCACGACTAGCAATCAGCCCCAGCATTTT. Its protein is CASSTQCRGTTSNQPQHF.

This clone appeared once. The V call is TRBV4-1, the J call TRBJ2-5; 9 bases agree with TRBD2. Trimming removed 4 bases from V and 5 bases from J; junction bases left unmatched: 2. The CDR3 spans 13 residues. From germline, CDR1 is MGHRA and CDR2 YSYEKL. CDR3 residues: CASSPSGVETQYF. As DNA, the CDR3 is TGCGCCAGCAGCCCTAGCGGGGTGGAGACCCAGTACTTC.

This rearrangement joins TRBV4-2 to TRBJ1-6, with 9 positions matching TRBD1. CDR3 size: 15 residues. In germline, CDR1 is LGHNA, CDR2 YNFKEQ. Unmatched junction bases numbered 4, after V lost 3 bases and J lost 7 bases. The CDR3 sequence: CASSHGDRANSPLHF. In DNA, the CDR3 is TGTGCCAGCAGCCATGGGGACAGGGCCAATTCACCCCTCCACTTT.

About this clone itself: The junction departs from germline at one end; a sequencing error may be responsible. The chain combines TRBV7-9 with TRBJ2-5; 7 bases line up with TRBD2. The CDR3 has 11 residues. Germline-derived CDR1 and CDR2 are SEHNR and FQNEAQ (reference sequence). The DNA of the CDR3 is TGTTCCAGCAGCTTAGCCGGGACTAAGGACTTC. Its protein product is CSSSLAGTKDF.

The chain joins TRBV4-2 to TRBJ2-7; possible D gene TRBD1, 6 bases. This CDR3 spans 15 amino acids. V was pared by 0 bases and J by 4 bases, with 13 bases between. The germline V gene has CDR1 LGHNA and CDR2 YNFKEQ. The CDR3 protein is CASSQDGQRGYEQYF. The CDR3 nucleotides read TGTGCCAGCAGCCAAGATGGACAGAGAGGGTACGAGCAGTACTTC.

This clone has a single count. V usage is TRBV5-1 and J usage is TRBJ2-3; possible D gene TRBD1, 6 bases. This CDR3 has 15 amino acids. V lost 2 bases and J 4 bases, leaving 14 bases between the germline ends. Germline lookup yields CDR1 SGHRS and CDR2 YFSETQ. This CDR3 reads CASSFRGGYADTQYF. The DNA for the CDR3 is TGCGCCAGCAGCTTCAGGGGTGGGTATGCAGATACGCAGTATTTT.

This chain joins TRBV4-1 and TRBJ2-7; possibly TRBD1 for D (6 bases). From germline, CDR1 is MGHRA and CDR2 YSYEKL. Trimming cost V 1 base and J 3 bases, with 13 bases left between them. The CDR3 has 15 residues. CDR3 protein: CASSQALQGGYEQYF. As DNA, the CDR3 is TGCGCCAGCAGCCAAGCCTTACAGGGTGGCTACGAGCAGTACTTC.

This sequence joins TRBV9 and TRBJ2-3; 9 bases line up with TRBD2. Germline values: CDR1 SGDLS, CDR2 YYNGEE. This CDR3 has 16 amino acids. V trimming: 2 bases; J trimming: 5 bases; junction bases outside the gene matches: 9. CDR3 in DNA: TGTGCCAGCAGCGTCAGCGGGGGGTCAGGGGTAGATACGCAGTATTTT. Protein product: CASSVSGGSGVDTQYF.

The chain employs TRBV4-2 and TRBJ2-7, with D tentatively TRBD2 (6 bases). V was shortened by 8 bases and J by 2 bases, with 22 bases between the two germline ends. The CDR3 sequence is 16 residues long. The germline gives CDR1 LGHNA, CDR2 YNFKEQ. The CDR3 reads CASREDPWGVAYEQYF. In DNA form, the CDR3 reads TGTGCCAGCCGAGAGGACCCATGGGGGGTTGCCTACGAGCAGTACTTC.

The CDR3 bases are TGTGCCTGGAGTGTAGACAGCCTTCCTGAGAAACTGTTTTTT. Its translation is CAWSVDSLPEKLFF. The chain carries TRBV30 and TRBJ1-4, with D possibly TRBD1 on 5 matching bases. V was shortened by 0 bases and J by 11 bases, with 16 bases between the two germline ends. CDR1 and CDR2 from the germline V gene are GTSNPN and SVGIG (reference sequence). CDR3 size: 14 residues.

The chain carries TRBV10-3 and TRBJ2-2; TRBD1 matches at 10 bases. V lost 7 bases and J lost 5; bases outside the gene matches: 7. The length of the CDR3 is 15 residues. The germline V gene has CDR1 ENHRY and CDR2 SYGVKD. The CDR3 sequence: CAIKRQGAETGELFF. The CDR3 region has the DNA TGTGCCATCAAGCGACAGGGGGCGGAGACCGGGGAGCTGTTTTTT.

The chain is built from TRBV9 and TRBJ2-2; D call uncertain. CDR1 SGDLS and CDR2 YYNGEE come from the germline V gene. The CDR3 length is 11 residues. V was pared by 2 bases and J by 8 bases, with 4 bases between. This CDR3 reads CASSVPGELFF. The CDR3 bases are TGTGCCAGCAGCGTTCCAGGGGAGCTGTTTTTT.

This chain uses TRBV2 with TRBJ2-7, with 7 bases fitting TRBD1. This CDR3 region has 15 residues. From germline, CDR1 is SNHLY and CDR2 FYNNEI. V gave up 9 bases and J gave up 1 base; unmatched junction bases: 12. CDR3: CARSRIGQESYEQYF. CDR3 bases: TGTGCCAGGTCCAGGATAGGACAGGAATCCTACGAGCAGTACTTC.

This clone was seen only a few times. V and J are TRBV9 and TRBJ2-1; 8 bases are shared with TRBD2. CDR3 length equals 16 residues. Germline assignment: CDR1 SGDLS and CDR2 YYNGEE. J was trimmed by 11 bases and V by 0 bases; bases with no gene match: 13. The CDR3 region has the DNA TGTGCCAGCAGCGTAGCGGGGGTGCAACTAGCGGATCAGCAGTTCTTC. Translating gives CASSVAGVQLADQQFF.